This T cell receptor (beta chain) was profiled in a study of CD8 T cells in ankylosing spondylitis. Findings of the study overall: One TCR beta motif, made up of under ten highly homologous variants, appeared characteristic of ankylosing spondylitis blood. Prior work had noted some motif variants in reactive arthritis blood and synovial fluid. With a CD8+ phenotype, disease-linked clones were relatively rare in peripheral blood. The clones that were linked to disease were reported to be significantly enriched in matched synovial fluid samples from ankylosing spondylitis patients.

TCRdb recomputed calls from the 5' RACE reads with MiXCR, one row per CDR3 protein. The sample has hundreds of thousands of distinct CDR3 sequences, less than 25% seen once. The CDR3 has 13 amino acids. Germline CDR1 MNHEY, CDR2 SVGEGT. The V gene lost 4 bases and the J gene lost 5 bases, with 8 bases spanning the gap. This clonotype showed up many times. Its antigen remains unidentified. The sequence derives from a female donor with ankylosing spondylitis or in good health (not recorded which). The chain recombines TRBV6-2 or TRBV6-3 with TRBJ2-2; no firm D call. The sequenced material came from blood, either unsorted or a sorted T cell fraction (not recorded which). Here the CDR3 reads CASSWSLTGELFF. CDR3 nucleotide sequence: TGTGCCAGCAGTTGGAGCCTTACCGGGGAGCTGTTTTTT.